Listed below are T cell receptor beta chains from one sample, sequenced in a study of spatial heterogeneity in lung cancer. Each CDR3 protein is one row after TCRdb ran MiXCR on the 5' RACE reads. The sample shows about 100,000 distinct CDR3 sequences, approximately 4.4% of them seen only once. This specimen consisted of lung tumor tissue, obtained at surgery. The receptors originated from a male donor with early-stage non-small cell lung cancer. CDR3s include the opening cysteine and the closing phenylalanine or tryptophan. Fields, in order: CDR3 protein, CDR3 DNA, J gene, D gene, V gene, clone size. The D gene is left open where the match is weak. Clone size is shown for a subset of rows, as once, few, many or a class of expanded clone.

CDR3: CSVDRGSRNEQFF
DNA: TGCAGCGTTGACAGGGGGAGTAGAAATGAGCAGTTCTTC
J: TRBJ2-1
D: TRBD1
V: TRBV29-1
size: many

CDR3: CSVSASPYNEQFF
DNA: TGCAGCGTTAGCGCCTCGCCTTACAATGAGCAGTTCTTC
J: TRBJ2-1
D: -
V: TRBV29-1
size: many

CDR3: CSAAGTIYAEQFF
DNA: TGCAGTGCCGCCGGGACGATCTACGCTGAGCAGTTCTTC
J: TRBJ2-1
D: -
V: TRBV20-1
size: -

CDR3: CASTLSPEGSPLHF
DNA: TGTGCCAGCACCCTTTCCCCCGAAGGTTCACCCCTCCACTTT
J: TRBJ1-6
D: -
V: TRBV28
size: few

CDR3: CASSFDGNQETQYF
DNA: TGCGCCAGCAGCTTTGACGGAAATCAAGAGACCCAGTACTTC
J: TRBJ2-5
D: -
V: TRBV5-1
size: many

CDR3: CSARVLIGLAYNEQFF
DNA: TGCAGTGCTAGAGTCCTAATCGGACTAGCGTACAATGAGCAGTTCTTC
J: TRBJ2-1
D: TRBD2
V: TRBV20-1
size: many

CDR3: CATSRGPWALHF
DNA: TGTGCCACCTCGCGGGGGCCTTGGGCCCTCCACTTT
J: TRBJ1-6
D: -
V: TRBV10-3
size: many

CDR3: CASKRFAGPNNEQFF
DNA: TGTGCCAGCAAAAGATTCGCTGGACCAAACAATGAGCAGTTCTTC
J: TRBJ2-1
D: -
V: TRBV6-5
size: many

CDR3: CATSFLGPETQYF
DNA: TGCGCCACAAGCTTTCTTGGGCCTGAGACCCAGTACTTC
J: TRBJ2-5
D: -
V: TRBV5-1
size: many

CDR3: CASSRVHEQYF
DNA: TGTGCCAGCAGCAGGGTCCACGAGCAGTACTTC
J: TRBJ2-7
D: -
V: TRBV5-6
size: many

CDR3: CASSPRLQGEAFF
DNA: TGTGCCAGCAGCCCCCGTTTACAGGGAGAAGCTTTCTTT
J: TRBJ1-1
D: -
V: TRBV14
size: many

CDR3: CASSPPATDTQYF
DNA: TGTGCCAGCTCACCACCAGCCACAGATACGCAGTATTTT
J: TRBJ2-3
D: -
V: TRBV18
size: many

CDR3: CASSPLGDGQETQYF
DNA: TGTGCCAGCAGCCCCTTGGGGGATGGCCAAGAGACCCAGTACTTC
J: TRBJ2-5
D: -
V: TRBV5-6
size: many

CDR3: CASSKGLYGYTF
DNA: TGTGCCAGCAGCAAGGGGCTATATGGCTACACCTTC
J: TRBJ1-2
D: -
V: TRBV11-1
size: many

CDR3: CASSGYGYRAAGANVLTF
DNA: TGTGCCAGCAGCGGATACGGGTACCGAGCAGCTGGGGCCAACGTCCTGACTTTC
J: TRBJ2-6
D: -
V: TRBV7-9
size: few

CDR3: CASSYSSGNEQFF
DNA: TGTGCCAGCAGTTACTCGTCGGGAAATGAGCAGTTCTTC
J: TRBJ2-1
D: -
V: TRBV6-5
size: many

CDR3: CASSYSGTDYGYTF
DNA: TGTGCCAGCAGTTACTCCGGGACAGACTATGGCTACACCTTC
J: TRBJ1-2
D: TRBD1
V: TRBV28
size: -

CDR3: CASSRLAGLGYEQYF
DNA: TGTGCCAGCAGCCGCCTAGCGGGGCTCGGATACGAGCAGTACTTC
J: TRBJ2-7
D: TRBD2
V: TRBV5-5
size: -

CDR3: CASSFTGRYEQYF
DNA: TGTGCCAGCAGTTTTACAGGGCGGTACGAGCAGTACTTC
J: TRBJ2-7
D: -
V: TRBV27
size: many

CDR3: CASSYLIAGSYNEQFF
DNA: TGTGCCAGCAGCTACCTCATAGCGGGGTCCTACAATGAGCAGTTCTTC
J: TRBJ2-1
D: TRBD2
V: TRBV5-5
size: many

CDR3: CASSQVAGGNEKLFF
DNA: TGTGCCAGCAGCCAAGTCGCGGGGGGTAATGAAAAACTGTTTTTT
J: TRBJ1-4
D: -
V: TRBV3-1
size: many

CDR3: CASSSGTYSNQPQHF
DNA: TGTGCCAGCAGCTCAGGGACCTATAGCAATCAGCCCCAGCATTTT
J: TRBJ1-5
D: -
V: TRBV7-2
size: many

CDR3: CASSQDLWGGQPQHF
DNA: TGCGCCAGCAGCCAAGATTTATGGGGTGGTCAGCCCCAGCATTTT
J: TRBJ1-5
D: -
V: TRBV4-1
size: many

CDR3: CASSSPGPRKGYTF
DNA: TGTGCCAGCAGTTCCCCCGGCCCGAGGAAGGGCTACACCTTC
J: TRBJ1-2
D: -
V: TRBV12-3/TRBV12-4
size: many

CDR3: CAILRTGASEQYF
DNA: TGTGCCATCCTCCGGACAGGGGCTTCCGAGCAGTACTTC
J: TRBJ2-7
D: TRBD1
V: TRBV28
size: few

CDR3: CASSYTDDFYEQYF
DNA: TGTGCCAGCAGTTACACGGACGACTTCTACGAGCAGTACTTC
J: TRBJ2-7
D: -
V: TRBV6-5
size: few

CDR3: CATDRGQSTDTQYF
DNA: TGTGCCACCGATAGAGGGCAGAGCACAGATACGCAGTATTTT
J: TRBJ2-3
D: -
V: TRBV6-2/TRBV6-3
size: -

CDR3: CASSKDRDNSNQPQHF
DNA: TGTGCCAGCAGCAAGGACAGGGACAATAGCAATCAGCCCCAGCATTTT
J: TRBJ1-5
D: TRBD1
V: TRBV2
size: many

CDR3: CASNRVAVTKRGGELFF
DNA: TGTGCCAGCAATCGGGTGGCAGTCACGAAACGCGGCGGGGAGCTGTTTTTT
J: TRBJ2-2
D: -
V: TRBV2
size: many

CDR3: CASSPNNGYGYTF
DNA: TGTGCCAGCAGCCCGAATAACGGGTATGGCTACACCTTC
J: TRBJ1-2
D: -
V: TRBV7-2
size: many